This TCR beta chain was found in a study of shared clonotypes between healthy human individuals. Produced via immunoSEQ multiplex PCR; TCRdb's table is partial and in-frame only. The sample has around 1.9 million clones; about 93% are singletons. CD8 cells regarded as naive lacked CD45RO, were positively chosen for CCR7, and omitted terminally differentiated effector memory CD45RA+ cells. All donors were Caucasian adults living in Nashville, Tennessee. CDR3 length equals 14 residues. Germline trimming cut 11 bases from V and 3 bases from J; bases unmatched to any gene: 8. Per germline, CDR1 MDHEN and CDR2 SYDVKM.

Material for sequencing was naive CD8+ T cells from PBMCs. This TCR was recovered from a man aged 18 to 30 in good health. Some clones in this sample may be carry-over from other donors' samples. This chain connects TRBV28 to TRBJ2-5, with 11 bases identical to TRBD2. CDR3 DNA: TGTGCCGGAGGTCCGGGACTAGCGGAAGAGACCCAGTACTTC. Its protein is CAGGPGLAEETQYF.